The 20 T cell receptor beta chains presented below share a single source sample, sequenced in a study of beta chain features in type 1 diabetes. Expressed TCRB transcripts got sequenced, as all isolated RNA was reverse transcribed. Assay: immunoSEQ multiplex PCR; the TCRdb copy retains only in-frame clones and omits some. This table has 300,000 to 450,000 clones, over 9.5% appearing once. The specimen was naive CD4+ T cells from blood. Receptor source: a man aged 18 to 29 in good health.

This clone has only a few counts. J is TRBJ2-3 and V is TRBV27; TRBD2 matches at 9 bases. The CDR3 extends over 15 amino acids. With V trimmed by 0 bases and J by 14 bases, 12 bases remained unmatched. The germline gives CDR1 MNHEY, CDR2 SMNVEV (reference sequence). This chain's CDR3 is CASSLSRLADIHRYF. The CDR3, as DNA: TGTGCCAGCAGTTTATCAAGACTAGCGGATATCCACCGGTATTTT.

This rearrangement joins TRBV29-1 to TRBJ2-7; possibly TRBD1 for D (5 bases). The CDR3 runs to 13 residues. Germline V lookup: CDR1 SQVTM, CDR2 ANQGSEA. V lost 5 bases, J lost 0 bases, and 11 bases lay in between. The CDR3 DNA is TGCAGCGTTAGGGGCCCGAGCTCCTACGAGCAGTACTTC. This codes for CSVRGPSSYEQYF.

This clone has more than one count but fewer than ten. This chain's CDR3 is CSAQGNYGYTF. As DNA, the CDR3 is TGCAGTGCCCAGGGTAACTATGGCTACACCTTC. The chain employs TRBV20-1 and TRBJ1-2; D is perhaps TRBD1 (5 bases). The CDR3 is 11 residues long. The ends were cut back, 6 bases at V and 1 base at J, with 6 bases in the middle. Germline loops: CDR1 DFQATT, CDR2 SNEGSKA (reference sequence).

This clone was recorded a few times. The V and J genes are TRBV11-2 and TRBJ2-3; the D gene is possibly TRBD2 (6 bases). Germline CDR1 is SGHAT and CDR2 is FQNNGV. CDR3 size: 15 residues. V was cut by 6 bases and J by 0 bases, with 13 bases left in between. The CDR3 bases are TGTGCCAGCAGTCAACCGGGACTTAGCACAGATACGCAGTATTTT. Amino acids: CASSQPGLSTDTQYF.

This clone was observed a handful of times. This rearrangement joins TRBV2 to TRBJ1-5, with TRBD1 matching over 7 bases. The CDR3 loop spans 14 amino acids. Germline CDR1 SNHLY, CDR2 FYNNEI. The J segment lost 2 bases and the V segment lost 6 bases, leaving 4 bases of the junction unmatched. The CDR3: CASRQGVGNQPQHF. In DNA, the CDR3 is TGTGCCAGCAGGCAGGGGGTGGGCAATCAGCCCCAGCATTTT.

The chain couples TRBV29-1 to TRBJ2-5; TRBD1 aligns across 7 bases. CDR3 length: 15 amino acids. Germline V gene lookup returns CDR1 SQVTM and CDR2 ANQGSEA. With V trimmed by 5 bases and J by 2 bases, 11 bases remained unmatched. This CDR3 reads CSVRTGTEQQETQYF. Written as DNA, the CDR3 is TGCAGCGTTAGAACCGGGACAGAGCAGCAAGAGACCCAGTACTTC.

The chain has TRBV6-5 and TRBJ2-3, with D perhaps TRBD1 (5 bases). This CDR3 comprises 13 residues. Trimming cost V 2 bases and J 3 bases, with 6 bases left between them. CDR1 is MNHEY, CDR2 SVGAGI, per germline. Here the CDR3 reads CASSYQGTDTQYF. The CDR3, as DNA: TGTGCCAGCAGTTACCAGGGAACAGATACGCAGTATTTT.

The J gene is TRBJ2-7, the V gene TRBV28; a weak D match, TRBD1 (6 bases). This CDR3 is built from 13 residues. Germline V gene data show CDR1 as MDHEN and CDR2 as SYDVKM. V lost 8 bases to trimming and J lost 3 bases, with 14 bases between them. CDR3 bases: TGTGCCAGCGCTATTCACAGGGTCTACGAGCAGTACTTC. It encodes CASAIHRVYEQYF.

This sequence joins TRBV7-8 and TRBJ2-7, with TRBD1 matching over 7 bases. This CDR3 spans 14 amino acids. After removal of 3 bases from V and 0 bases from J, the junction contained 2 bases not matched to a gene. Germline values: CDR1 SGHVS, CDR2 FQNEAQ. The CDR3 loop reads CASSLDRSSYEQYF. Written as DNA, the CDR3 is TGTGCCAGCAGCTTGGACAGGAGCTCCTACGAGCAGTACTTC.

This clone was counted a few times. V and J are TRBV29-1 and TRBJ1-1; D gene uncertain. Between the trimmed V and J ends, which lost 3 bases and 2 bases, there was a span of 13 bases. The CDR3 runs 14 residues. Germline CDR1 SQVTM, CDR2 ANQGSEA. The CDR3 spells CSVEEVWTNTEAFF. The CDR3 nucleotides are TGCAGCGTTGAGGAGGTTTGGACTAACACTGAAGCTTTCTTT.

This clone was recorded a few times. The chain employs TRBV5-6 and TRBJ1-6; 7 bases are a match to TRBD1. V dropped 6 bases and J dropped 0; count of bases not matched to a gene: 6. CDR1 and CDR2 from the germline V gene are SGHDT and YYEEEE. The CDR3 consists of 16 residues. The CDR3 reads CASNPGQSSYNSPLHF. In DNA, the CDR3 is TGTGCCAGCAATCCGGGACAGAGCTCCTATAATTCACCCCTCCACTTT.

This chain links TRBV9 with TRBJ1-3; D gene uncertain. The CDR3 spans 13 residues. The V end lost 4 bases, the J end lost 8 bases, and 13 bases lay between the germline ends. The germline CDR1 and CDR2 sequences are SGDLS and YYNGEE. The CDR3 sequence: CASSPQALHTIYF. CDR3 nucleotides: TGTGCCAGCAGCCCCCAAGCGCTACACACCATATATTTT.

Only a few counts were recorded for this clone. The chain joins TRBV30 to TRBJ2-1, with TRBD1 identical over 7 bases. CDR1 and CDR2 from the germline V gene are GTSNPN and SVGIG (reference sequence). CDR3 length: 14 residues. The V gene end was trimmed by 1 base and the J gene end by 6 bases; junction bases not matched to a gene: 6. The CDR3 reads CAWSGQGNPNEQFF. As DNA, the CDR3 is TGTGCCTGGAGTGGACAGGGTAACCCCAATGAGCAGTTCTTC.

The chain joins TRBV27 to TRBJ1-4; maybe TRBD1 (5 bases). CDR1 and CDR2 from the germline V gene are MNHEY and SMNVEV (reference sequence). The ends were cut back, 3 bases at V and 1 base at J, with 9 bases in the middle. This CDR3 has 15 residues. CDR3 in amino acids: CASSFAGGTNEKLFF. For the CDR3, the DNA is TGTGCCAGCAGTTTCGCGGGGGGAACTAATGAAAAACTGTTTTTT.

This chain joins TRBV19 and TRBJ2-1; 9 positions agree with TRBD2. This CDR3 contains 16 residues. Trimming cost V 6 bases and J 5 bases; bases outside gene matches: 11. Germline V gene lookup returns CDR1 LNHDA and CDR2 SQIVND (reference sequence). Written as DNA, the CDR3 is TGTGCCAGTAGAACCTTGACTAGCGGATTGGACAATGAGCAGTTCTTC. This gives the protein CASRTLTSGLDNEQFF.

This clone appeared a few times. CDR3 sequence (DNA): TGTGCCATCAGGGGGACAGGGCGGCCCTACGAGCAGTACTTC. It yields the protein CAIRGTGRPYEQYF. The chain joins TRBV10-3 to TRBJ2-7; 9 nucleotides match TRBD1. CDR1 ENHRY and CDR2 SYGVKD come from the germline V gene. V dropped 6 bases and J dropped 2; count of bases not matched to a gene: 5. This CDR3 has 14 amino acids.

This clone appeared a few times. V and J are TRBV28 and TRBJ2-1, with 15 bases identical to TRBD2. The V gene's germline CDR1 is MDHEN and CDR2 SYDVKM. This CDR3 spans 16 amino acids. V lost 4 bases and J lost 9; bases outside the gene matches: 7. The CDR3 loop is CASSSRTSGGAGEQFF. In DNA, the CDR3 is TGTGCCAGCAGTTCCCGGACTAGCGGGGGGGCTGGTGAGCAGTTCTTC. Full variable domain (remainder filled in from reference TRBV28 and TRBJ2-1): DVKVTQSSRYLVKRTGEKVFLECVQDMDHENMFWYRQDPGLGLRLIYFSYDVKMKEKGDIPEGYSVSREKKERFSLILESASTNQTSMYLCASSSRTSGGAGEQFFGPGTRLTVL.

The chain has TRBV9 and TRBJ2-3, with TRBD2 matching over 8 bases. The trim removed 0 bases at V and 4 bases at J, leaving 7 bases unmatched. The CDR3 has 16 amino acids. CDR1 SGDLS and CDR2 YYNGEE come from the germline V gene. CDR3 amino acids: CASSVAGGRFPDTQYF. The CDR3 region has the DNA TGTGCCAGCAGCGTAGCTGGCGGGAGGTTCCCAGATACGCAGTATTTT.

This clone was detected a few times. The chain couples TRBV28 to TRBJ1-5; 7 bases fit TRBD1. Germline V gene data show CDR1 as MDHEN and CDR2 as SYDVKM. The CDR3 is 14 amino acids. Germline trimming cut 6 bases from V and 0 bases from J; bases unmatched to any gene: 2. The CDR3 nucleotides read TGTGCCAGCAGACAGGGGATTAGCAATCAGCCCCAGCATTTT. As protein: CASRQGISNQPQHF.

Only a few counts were recorded for this clone. Written as DNA, the CDR3 is TGTGCCTGCTCCGGGACGGGGGACGAAAAACTGTTTTTT. This translates into CACSGTGDEKLFF. The chain uses TRBV30 and TRBJ1-4; D perhaps matches TRBD1 (5 bases). The V and J ends lost 6 bases and 8 bases respectively, with 16 bases between them. The CDR3 spans 13 residues. CDR1 is GTSNPN and CDR2 is SVGIG in the germline V gene (reference sequence).